This T cell receptor (beta chain) was identified in a study of cytomegalovirus exposure and HLA in healthy donors. Both 60 Vbeta primers and 13 Jbeta primers went into the PCR. Method: immunoSEQ multiplex PCR; TCRdb's copy keeps in-frame clones and lacks some. In the table there are 120,000 to 150,000 clones, around 70% of which are singletons. Source material: PBMCs. This TCR came from a woman aged 25 to 39 in good health and CMV-seronegative.

The CDR3 DNA reads TGTGCCAGCAGGAAAGGGGGCTACTATGGCTACACCTTC. Encoded protein: CASRKGGYYGYTF. The chain couples TRBV28 to TRBJ1-2, with TRBD1 matching over 7 bases. The CDR3 runs 13 residues. The ends lost 6 bases at V and 3 bases at J; junction bases unmatched: 4. CDR1 is MDHEN and CDR2 is SYDVKM in the germline V gene.